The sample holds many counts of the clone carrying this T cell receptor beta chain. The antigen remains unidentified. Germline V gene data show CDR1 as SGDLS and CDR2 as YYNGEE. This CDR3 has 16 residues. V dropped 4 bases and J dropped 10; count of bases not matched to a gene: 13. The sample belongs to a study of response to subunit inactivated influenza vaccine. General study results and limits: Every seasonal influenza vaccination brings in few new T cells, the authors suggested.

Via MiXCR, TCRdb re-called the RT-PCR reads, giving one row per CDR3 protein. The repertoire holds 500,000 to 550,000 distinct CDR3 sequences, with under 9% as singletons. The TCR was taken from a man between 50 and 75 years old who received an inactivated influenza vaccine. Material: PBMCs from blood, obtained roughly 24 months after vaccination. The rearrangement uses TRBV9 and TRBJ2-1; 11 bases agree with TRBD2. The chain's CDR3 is CASSPSGGTSGSEQFF. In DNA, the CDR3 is TGTGCCAGCAGCCCAAGCGGTGGGACTAGCGGTTCAGAGCAGTTCTTC.